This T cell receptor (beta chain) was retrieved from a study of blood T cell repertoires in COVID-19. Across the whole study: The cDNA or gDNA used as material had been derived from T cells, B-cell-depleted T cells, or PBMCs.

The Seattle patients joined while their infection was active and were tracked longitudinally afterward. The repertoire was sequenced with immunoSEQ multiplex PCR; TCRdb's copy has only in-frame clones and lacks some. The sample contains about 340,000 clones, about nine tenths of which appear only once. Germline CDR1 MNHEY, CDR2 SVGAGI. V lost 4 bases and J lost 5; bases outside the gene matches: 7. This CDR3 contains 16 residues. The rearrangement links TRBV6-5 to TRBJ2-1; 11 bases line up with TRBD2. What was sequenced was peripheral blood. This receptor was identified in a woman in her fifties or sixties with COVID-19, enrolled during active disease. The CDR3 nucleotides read TGTGCCAGCAGTTTCTCCGGGACTAGCGGCCACAATGAGCAGTTCTTC. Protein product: CASSFSGTSGHNEQFF.